Following are 32 T cell receptor beta chains from one sample sequenced in a study of identical twins. TCRdb recomputed calls from the 5' RACE reads with MiXCR, one row per CDR3 protein. Altogether some 660,000 distinct CDR3 sequences are present, about 9.4% being singletons, with the ten largest covering 0.98%. These same data were also listed under a study on yellow fever vaccine responses in identical twins.

Sequenced input: PBMCs. The source of these receptors is a woman aged 18-29 years in good health.

This clonotype turned up a few times. V gene TRBV12-3 or TRBV12-4 combines with J gene TRBJ2-2, with 13 bases that match TRBD2. Trimming removed 7 bases from V and 7 bases from J; junction bases left unmatched: 18. The CDR3 is 19 residues long. The CDR3 nucleotides are TGTGCCAGCACATTCGTGGGACTAGCGGGAAAGTCGGGCCACGGGGAGCTGTTTTTT. Translation gives CASTFVGLAGKSGHGELFF.

The J gene is TRBJ2-5, the V gene TRBV20-1, with TRBD2 matching over 14 bases. The length of the CDR3 is 19 residues. V lost 0 bases to trimming and J lost 0 bases; unmatched junction nucleotides: 9. Looked up from germline, CDR1 is DFQATT and CDR2 is SNEGSKA (reference sequence). CDR3 protein: CSARDPGLAGGGYQETQYF. The CDR3 nucleotides are TGCAGTGCTAGAGATCCTGGACTAGCGGGGGGCGGGTACCAAGAGACCCAGTACTTC.

In this sample, this clonotype turned up a few times. The J gene is TRBJ2-7, the V gene TRBV5-1; TRBD1 aligns across 9 bases. The CDR3 runs to 15 residues. Germline V CDR1 and CDR2: SGHRS, YFSETQ. Unmatched junction bases numbered 6, after V lost 0 bases and J lost 5 bases. CDR3 DNA sequence: TGCGCCAGCAGCTTGGCAACAGGGGGCGCGAACGAGCAGTACTTC. Translation gives CASSLATGGANEQYF. Together with reference TRBV5-1 and TRBJ2-7, the CDR3 gives the full variable domain: KAGVTQTPRYLIKTRGQQVTLSCSPISGHRSVSWYQQTPGQGLQFLFEYFSETQRNKGNFPGRFSGRQFSNSRSEMNVSTLELGDSALYLCASSLATGGANEQYFGPGTRLTVT.

This chain joins TRBV11-3 and TRBJ2-5; 8 positions agree with TRBD2. Germline trimming cut 3 bases from V and 3 bases from J; bases unmatched to any gene: 12. The CDR3 covers 17 residues. In germline, CDR1 is SGHNT, CDR2 YENEEA. The CDR3 region is CASSFGRRGAGEETQYF. CDR3 DNA: TGTGCCAGCAGCTTTGGCCGGCGCGGAGCGGGAGAAGAGACCCAGTACTTC.

The rearrangement links TRBV6-1 to TRBJ2-7; perhaps TRBD1 as D (6 bases). Germline V gene data show CDR1 as MNHNS and CDR2 as SASEGT. Trimming cost V 5 bases and J 2 bases, with 13 bases left between them. The CDR3 sequence is 14 residues long. The CDR3 here is CASSTVGQTYEQYF. DNA for the CDR3: TGTGCCAGCAGTACCGTTGGACAGACCTACGAGCAGTACTTC.

The chain uses TRBV20-1 and TRBJ2-5; 8 bases align to TRBD1. The trim removed 3 bases at V and 4 bases at J, leaving 10 bases unmatched. CDR1 DFQATT and CDR2 SNEGSKA come from the germline V gene (reference sequence). The CDR3 runs to 15 residues. CDR3 sequence reads: CSASGTGKRGETQYF. DNA for the CDR3: TGCAGTGCTAGTGGGACAGGCAAAAGGGGAGAGACCCAGTACTTC.

This clonotype was found a few times. The chain uses TRBV12-3 or TRBV12-4 and TRBJ2-7, with 7 bases identical to TRBD1. This CDR3 is built from 15 residues. J was trimmed by 2 bases and V by 6 bases; bases with no gene match: 10. This CDR3 reads CASSLLRTGTYEQYF. CDR3 DNA: TGTGCCAGCAGCCTACTCCGGACAGGAACCTACGAGCAGTACTTC.

This clonotype was seen more than once but under ten times. V and J are TRBV4-3 and TRBJ2-7, with a possible D match to TRBD2 (6 bases). CDR3 length: 15 amino acids. Looked up from germline, CDR1 is LGHNA and CDR2 is YSLEER. Deletions cut 1 base from V and 2 bases from J, with 12 bases between. The CDR3 loop is CASSQVRESPYEQYF. The CDR3 coding sequence is TGCGCCAGCAGCCAAGTACGGGAGTCCCCCTACGAGCAGTACTTC.

Many counts were recorded for this clonotype. The chain couples TRBV29-1 to TRBJ2-7; 7 bases match TRBD2. CDR1 is SQVTM and CDR2 is ANQGSEA in the germline V gene. This CDR3 is built from 14 residues. The V gene end was trimmed by 4 bases and the J gene end by 2 bases; junction bases not matched to a gene: 8. The CDR3 coding sequence is TGCAGCGTTGTAGGTCTAGCGGCGACCTACGAGCAGTACTTC. Translating it yields CSVVGLAATYEQYF.

This clonotype was seen ten or more times. The rearrangement links TRBV29-1 to TRBJ2-5; TRBD2 is a possible D gene (6 bases). CDR1 and CDR2 from the germline V gene are SQVTM and ANQGSEA. V lost 3 bases and J 4 bases, leaving 9 bases between the germline ends. The CDR3 extends over 12 amino acids. The CDR3 DNA reads TGCAGCGTTGAGACCGGGGGAGAGACCCAGTACTTC. Translated: CSVETGGETQYF. Combining the CDR3 with reference TRBV29-1 and TRBJ2-5 gives the whole variable domain SAVISQKPSRDICQRGTSLTIQCQVDSQVTMMFWYRQQPGQSLTLIATANQGSEATYESGFVIDKFPISRPNLTFSTLTVSNMSPEDSSIYLCSVETGGETQYFGPGTRLLVL.

This clonotype was counted at least ten times. The chain links TRBV11-2 to TRBJ2-3; 15 bases match TRBD2. There are 20 residues in the CDR3. Germline V gene lookup returns CDR1 SGHAT and CDR2 FQNNGV. V dropped 5 bases and J dropped 0; count of bases not matched to a gene: 12. The CDR3 is CASSKRTSGGAGISTDTQYF. The CDR3 DNA sequence: TGTGCCAGCAGCAAACGGACTAGCGGGGGGGCGGGTATTAGCACAGATACGCAGTATTTT. The variable domain in full, with the rest retrieved from reference TRBV11-2 and TRBJ2-3, is EAGVAQSPRYKIIEKRQSVAFWCNPISGHATLYWYQQILGQGPKLLIQFQNNGVVDDSQLPKDRFSAERLKGVDSTLKIQPAKLEDSAVYLCASSKRTSGGAGISTDTQYFGPGTRLTVL.

This clonotype has at least ten counts. This chain uses TRBV7-2 with TRBJ2-5; D call uncertain. V was cut by 5 bases and J by 3 bases, with 7 bases left in between. The CDR3 consists of 12 residues. Looked up from germline, CDR1 is SGHTA and CDR2 is FQGNSA. CDR3 residues: CASSQSKETQYF. The CDR3 coding sequence is TGTGCCAGCAGCCAAAGTAAAGAGACCCAGTACTTC.

This clonotype was picked up many times. This sequence joins TRBV27 and TRBJ2-2; the match to TRBD2 covers 11 bases. J was trimmed by 6 bases and V by 1 base; bases with no gene match: 1. The CDR3 has 15 residues. CDR1 and CDR2 (germline): MNHEY, SMNVEV (reference sequence). DNA for the CDR3: TGTGCCAGCAGTTTATTAGCGGGAGGGGCCGGGGAGCTGTTTTTT. Translated: CASSLLAGGAGELFF.

The sample holds many counts of this clonotype. This sequence joins TRBV10-3 and TRBJ2-2; the D is unclear. Germline CDR1 is ENHRY and CDR2 is SYGVKD. The length of the CDR3 is 14 residues. The V and J ends lost 4 bases and 2 bases respectively, with 8 bases between them. The CDR3 sequence: CAISGSANTGELFF. The CDR3 nucleotides read TGTGCCATCAGTGGTTCGGCTAACACCGGGGAGCTGTTTTTT.

This clonotype was seen many times. This chain uses TRBV9 with TRBJ2-1; the match to TRBD2 covers 11 bases. The trim removed 0 bases at V and 9 bases at J, leaving 5 bases unmatched. The CDR3 has 15 amino acids. The germline V gene encodes CDR1 SGDLS and CDR2 YYNGEE. The CDR3 nucleotides read TGTGCCAGCAGCGTAGTTAGCGGGGGGGCCAGTGAGCAGTTCTTC. Amino acid sequence: CASSVVSGGASEQFF.

J is TRBJ1-5 and V is TRBV6-2 or TRBV6-3; D remains unclear. The CDR3 is 16 residues long. Trimming shortened V by 2 bases and J by 7 bases, and 18 bases separated the two germline ends. The germline V gene has CDR1 MNHEY and CDR2 SVGEGT. This CDR3 is CASSYGGQGGWQPQHF. The CDR3 nucleotides read TGTGCCAGCAGTTACGGTGGTCAAGGTGGATGGCAGCCCCAGCATTTT.

The chain is built from TRBV11-2 and TRBJ2-2; D gene unclear. Per the germline V gene, CDR1 is SGHAT and CDR2 is FQNNGV. This CDR3 comprises 14 residues. The ends were cut back, 3 bases at V and 3 bases at J, with 8 bases in the middle. The CDR3 reads CASSFDHYTGELFF. Written as DNA, the CDR3 is TGTGCCAGCAGCTTTGACCACTACACCGGGGAGCTGTTTTTT.

The genes are TRBV6-2 or TRBV6-3 and TRBJ2-2; either TRBD1 or TRBD2 may supply D (5 bases each). The CDR3 covers 13 residues. Germline CDR1 reads MNHEY; CDR2 reads SVGEGT. Trimming removed 10 bases at V and 1 base at J, with 10 bases between. CDR3 nucleotides: TGTGCCACCCGGGACGTGAACACCGGGGAGCTGTTTTTT. Protein product: CATRDVNTGELFF.

In DNA, the CDR3 is TGCAGTGCTAGAGATACAGGGACCTACGAGCAGTACTTC. Amino acid sequence: CSARDTGTYEQYF. The V and J genes are TRBV20-1 and TRBJ2-7; D might be TRBD1 (6 bases). CDR1 is DFQATT and CDR2 is SNEGSKA in the germline V gene (reference sequence). There are 13 residues in the CDR3. Trimming took off 0 bases at V and 2 bases at J, with 8 bases between the two ends.

This clonotype was seen ten or more times. The chain carries TRBV20-1 and TRBJ2-1; D remains unclear. Trimming took 8 bases from V and 4 from J, leaving 15 bases between them. The CDR3 sequence is 13 residues long. Germline assignment: CDR1 DFQATT and CDR2 SNEGSKA (reference sequence). The CDR3 spells CSSRLIDYNEQFF. The CDR3 nucleotides read TGCAGTAGCCGACTGATAGATTACAATGAGCAGTTCTTC.

This clonotype was observed a few times. This chain joins TRBV6-1 and TRBJ2-3, with 7 bases fitting TRBD2. CDR3 length equals 15 residues. V was pared by 6 bases and J by 2 bases, with 8 bases of the junction left unmatched. CDR1 is MNHNS, CDR2 SASEGT, per germline. The CDR3 loop is CASSRLAPATDTQYF. CDR3 bases: TGTGCCAGCAGCCGACTAGCTCCCGCCACAGATACGCAGTATTTT.

Only a few counts were recorded for this clonotype. The chain uses TRBV7-9 and TRBJ2-7, with 7 bases identical to TRBD1. Trimming cost V 2 bases and J 3 bases; bases outside gene matches: 4. CDR3 length: 14 residues. Germline CDR1 SEHNR, CDR2 FQNEAQ (reference sequence). CDR3 sequence reads: CASSLSQGDYEQYF. Here the CDR3 DNA reads TGTGCCAGCAGCTTATCTCAGGGGGACTACGAGCAGTACTTC.

This chain links TRBV7-8 with TRBJ1-4; D is uncertain. With 1 base removed from V and 10 bases from J, the gap between germline ends came to 7 bases. This CDR3 contains 12 residues. Germline loops: CDR1 SGHVS, CDR2 FQNEAQ. In DNA, the CDR3 is TGTGCCAGCAGCTTAGGAGTGGGAAAACTGTTTTTT. It yields the protein CASSLGVGKLFF.

This clonotype was seen only a few times. The rearrangement links TRBV11-2 to TRBJ2-3; D gene unclear. The CDR3 is 12 residues long. Germline lookup yields CDR1 SGHAT and CDR2 FQNNGV. Trimming cost V 5 bases and J 8 bases, with 11 bases left between them. The CDR3 nucleotides read TGTGCCAGCAGCACGCCTTTTTCTACGCAGTATTTT. This sequence encodes CASSTPFSTQYF.

This clonotype was seen more than once but under ten times. J is TRBJ1-1 and V is TRBV3-1; D is ambiguous. Germline V gene sequence: CDR1 LGHDT, CDR2 YNNKEL (reference sequence). This CDR3 region has 13 residues. V lost 1 base and J 1 base, leaving 4 bases between the germline ends. CDR3: CASSQAENTEAFF. CDR3 nucleotide sequence: TGTGCCAGCAGCCAAGCGGAGAACACTGAAGCTTTCTTT. The variable domain in full, with the rest retrieved from reference TRBV3-1 and TRBJ1-1, is DTAVSQTPKYLVTQMGNDKSIKCEQNLGHDTMYWYKQDSKKFLKIMFSYNNKELIINETVPNRFSPKSPDKAHLNLHINSLELGDSAVYFCASSQAENTEAFFGQGTRLTVV.

This chain joins TRBV6-5 and TRBJ2-7, with 10 bases identical to TRBD1. The CDR3 consists of 15 residues. The germline V gene encodes CDR1 MNHEY and CDR2 SVGAGI. V lost 0 bases to trimming and J lost 3 bases; unmatched junction nucleotides: 2. CDR3 in amino acids: CASSYSGDRGYEQYF. The CDR3, as DNA: TGTGCCAGCAGTTACTCAGGGGACAGGGGCTACGAGCAGTACTTC.

This clonotype was counted at least ten times. The chain combines TRBV7-2 with TRBJ2-7, with D possibly matching TRBD2 (5 bases). This CDR3 is built from 15 residues. Germline values: CDR1 SGHTA, CDR2 FQGNSA. V lost 0 bases and J lost 3, with 12 bases in between. DNA of the CDR3: TGTGCCAGCAGCTTAGCGGGAGTATTCCGCTACGAGCAGTACTTC. This translates into CASSLAGVFRYEQYF.

The chain joins TRBV6-2 or TRBV6-3 to TRBJ2-6, with no clear D. V gave up 6 bases and J gave up 1 base, with 16 bases separating them. CDR1 MNHEY and CDR2 SVGEGT come from the germline V gene. The CDR3 is made up of 17 amino acids. CDR3 region: CASRTPKRLSGANVLTF. CDR3 nucleotide sequence: TGTGCCAGCAGGACCCCAAAGCGACTTTCTGGGGCCAACGTCCTGACTTTC.

This clonotype was counted at least ten times. CDR3 nucleotide sequence: TGTGCCAGCAGCCAAGATGGGAGGGTTTTGAGCTACGAGCAGTACTTC. As protein: CASSQDGRVLSYEQYF. The J gene is TRBJ2-7, the V gene TRBV4-2, with TRBD2 matching 7 bases. CDR1 LGHNA and CDR2 YNFKEQ come from the germline V gene. With 0 bases clipped from V and 3 bases from J, the junction kept 8 bases outside the gene matches. The CDR3 is 16 amino acids.

This clonotype has a count of ten or more. The gene calls are TRBV11-2 and TRBJ2-3; 10 bases fit TRBD2. The ends lost 3 bases at V and 6 bases at J; junction bases unmatched: 12. This CDR3 spans 17 amino acids. From germline, CDR1 is SGHAT and CDR2 FQNNGV. CDR3 sequence: CASSLDPSGRAGDTQYF. Here the CDR3 DNA reads TGTGCCAGCAGCTTGGACCCCAGCGGGAGGGCAGGGGATACGCAGTATTTT.

The table lists this clonotype with many counts. The chain recombines TRBV20-1 with TRBJ2-7, with D perhaps TRBD2 (5 bases). Germline loops: CDR1 DFQATT, CDR2 SNEGSKA (reference sequence). CDR3 length: 13 residues. With 3 bases removed from V and 3 bases from J, the gap between germline ends came to 12 bases. The CDR3, as DNA: TGCAGTGCTAGCACTAGTCTCTACTACGAGCAGTACTTC. Translated: CSASTSLYYEQYF.

The chain carries TRBV7-9 and TRBJ2-1; 7 positions match TRBD1. V dropped 5 bases and J dropped 3; count of bases not matched to a gene: 13. From germline, CDR1 is SEHNR and CDR2 FQNEAQ (reference sequence). This CDR3 comprises 17 residues. The CDR3 DNA sequence: TGTGCCAGCAGCCCCACCCCTCGGACAGGTATCTACAATGAGCAGTTCTTC. As protein: CASSPTPRTGIYNEQFF.